What follows are 25 T cell receptor beta chains derived from one specimen sequenced in a study of siplizumab effects on memory and regulatory T cells. Sequencing was performed with immunoSEQ multiplex PCR; in TCRdb, only in-frame clones are kept and a portion is missing. This sample has 56,000 or so clones; about 97% occur once, and the top ten carry around 1%. The specimen was naive CD8+ T cells sorted from blood. These TCRs come from a human donor in good health.

This clone is a singleton in its sample. The chain uses TRBV7-9 and TRBJ2-3, with D possibly matching TRBD1 (5 bases). The V gene's germline CDR1 is SEHNR and CDR2 FQNEAQ (reference sequence). This CDR3 spans 13 amino acids. With 3 bases removed from V and 5 bases from J, the gap between germline ends came to 9 bases. CDR3 residues: CASSLGLLDTQYF. For the CDR3, the DNA is TGTGCCAGCAGCTTGGGGCTTCTAGATACGCAGTATTTT.

The V gene is TRBV28, the J gene TRBJ2-3, with 12 bases fitting TRBD2. From germline, CDR1 is MDHEN and CDR2 SYDVKM. V shed 4 bases and J 6 bases; nucleotides not matched to a gene: 8. This CDR3 region has 16 residues. The CDR3 nucleotides are TGTGCCAGCAGTTCATTAGGACTAGCGGGGAGGGATACGCAGTATTTT. Translated, it gives CASSSLGLAGRDTQYF.

The V gene is TRBV5-3, the J gene TRBJ2-7, with D unclear. TRBV5-3 is given ORF status, its function remaining uncertain. This CDR3 has 10 amino acids. Trimming removed 1 base from V and 9 bases from J, with 5 bases in between. CDR3 nucleotides: TGTGCCAGAAGCTTGTCCCGGCAGTACTTC. Translating gives CARSLSRQYF.

V gene TRBV27 combines with J gene TRBJ2-5; D gene uncertain. V shed 4 bases and J shed 5 bases, with 5 bases lying between them. The germline V gene has CDR1 MNHEY and CDR2 SMNVEV (reference sequence). The CDR3 covers 11 residues. The CDR3 reads CASSYGETQYF. The CDR3 nucleotides read TGTGCCAGCAGTTACGGTGAGACCCAGTACTTC.

The chain employs TRBV4-2 and TRBJ1-3; possible D gene TRBD1, 5 bases. The CDR3 is made up of 15 amino acids. The V and J ends lost 4 bases and 0 bases respectively, with 10 bases between them. Germline lookup yields CDR1 LGHNA and CDR2 YNFKEQ. CDR3 in amino acids: CASSRGQLSGNTIYF. CDR3 DNA: TGTGCCAGCAGCCGGGGCCAGCTCTCTGGAAACACCATATATTTT.

CDR3 residues: CASSYHSGTMDGYTF. CDR3 coding DNA: TGTGCCAGCAGTTACCACTCCGGGACCATGGATGGCTACACCTTC. V and J are TRBV6-5 and TRBJ1-2; perhaps TRBD1 as D (5 bases). The CDR3 contains 15 residues. Trimming left V 2 bases short and J 6 bases short, with 16 bases between. Germline CDR1 and CDR2: MNHEY and SVGAGI.

The rearrangement links TRBV29-1 to TRBJ1-4; D remains unclear. This CDR3 comprises 15 residues. Looked up from germline, CDR1 is SQVTM and CDR2 is ANQGSEA. V was trimmed by 0 bases and J by 3 bases, leaving 11 bases between them. The CDR3 region is CSVEELVESNEKLFF. The CDR3 nucleotides are TGCAGCGTTGAAGAGCTCGTTGAATCTAATGAAAAACTGTTTTTT.

This clone was seen once. This rearrangement joins TRBV11-3 to TRBJ2-1, with 10 bases aligning to TRBD2. Germline assignment: CDR1 SGHNT and CDR2 YENEEA. This CDR3 is built from 18 residues. The V and J ends lost 5 bases and 3 bases, in that order; junction bases with no gene match: 13. The CDR3, as DNA: TGTGCCAGCAGCCCCTCATACCGTCTAGCGGGAGTCTACAATGAGCAGTTCTTC. Residues: CASSPSYRLAGVYNEQFF. Together with reference TRBV11-3 and TRBJ2-1, the CDR3 gives the full variable domain: EAGVVQSPRYKIIEKKQPVAFWCNPISGHNTLYWYLQNLGQGPELLIRYENEEAVDDSQLPKDRFSAERLKGVDSTLKIQPAELGDSAVYLCASSPSYRLAGVYNEQFFGPGTRLTVL.

V usage is TRBV7-6 and J usage is TRBJ2-1; D is unresolved. Trimming pared 5 bases from V and 8 bases from J, leaving 13 bases between. CDR1 SGHVS and CDR2 FNYEAQ come from the germline V gene. This CDR3 is 13 amino acids long. CDR3 bases: TGTGCCAGCAGCCCCAGCGACTGGGATGAGCAGTTCTTC. Encoded protein: CASSPSDWDEQFF.

V and J are TRBV4-2 and TRBJ2-2; the D gene is possibly TRBD2 (5 bases). The V end lost 1 base, the J end lost 8 bases, and 14 bases lay between the germline ends. The germline V gene encodes CDR1 LGHNA and CDR2 YNFKEQ. The CDR3 loop spans 15 amino acids. CDR3 region: CASSQVGAEGGELFF. In DNA form, the CDR3 reads TGTGCCAGCAGCCAAGTGGGAGCAGAAGGGGGGGAGCTGTTTTTT.

J is TRBJ2-7 and V is TRBV9; no definite D call. CDR3 length equals 13 residues. V lost 3 bases to trimming and J lost 1 base, with 8 bases between them. Germline assignment: CDR1 SGDLS and CDR2 YYNGEE. The CDR3 here is CASSGRRSYEQYF. In nucleotides, the CDR3 is TGTGCCAGCAGCGGGCGCCGGTCCTACGAGCAGTACTTC.

This chain uses TRBV4-1 with TRBJ2-2; tentative D call: TRBD1 (6 bases). The length of the CDR3 is 16 residues. Trimming left V 6 bases short and J 2 bases short, with 16 bases between. From germline, CDR1 is MGHRA and CDR2 YSYEKL. CDR3 amino acids: CASRYRDTVNTGELFF. The DNA for the CDR3 is TGCGCCAGCAGGTACCGGGACACTGTAAACACCGGGGAGCTGTTTTTT.

The chain combines TRBV28 with TRBJ2-7, with D perhaps matching TRBD2 (6 bases). The ends were cut back, 5 bases at V and 1 base at J, with 27 bases in the middle. Germline V gene sequence: CDR1 MDHEN, CDR2 SYDVKM. This CDR3 is 19 amino acids long. The CDR3 region has the DNA TGTGCCAGCAGTCTCCTCTGGGACTCCGCGCGGGGTTCTTCCTACGAGCAGTACTTC. Translation gives CASSLLWDSARGSSYEQYF.

This sequence joins TRBV5-5 and TRBJ1-2, with unresolved D. CDR1 and CDR2 (germline): SGHKS, YYEKEE (reference sequence). The CDR3 covers 13 residues. V lost 0 bases and J lost 2, with 5 bases in between. CDR3 bases: TGTGCCAGCAGCTTGGATCGGAACTATGGCTACACCTTC. Residues: CASSLDRNYGYTF.

This clone was seen once. The chain is built from TRBV7-9 and TRBJ2-7; D gene uncertain. Germline V gene sequence: CDR1 SEHNR, CDR2 FQNEAQ (reference sequence). Trimming removed 1 base at V and 2 bases at J, with 6 bases between. The CDR3 length is 13 residues. Here the CDR3 DNA reads TGTGCCAGCAGCTTAGGACACCCCTACGAGCAGTACTTC. Its protein product is CASSLGHPYEQYF.

This clone came up a few times. V is TRBV9 and J is TRBJ1-1, with no clear D. Trimming pared 1 base from V and 0 bases from J, leaving 10 bases between. Germline values: CDR1 SGDLS, CDR2 YYNGEE. The CDR3 is 15 amino acids. The CDR3 reads CASSVHGSMNTEAFF. Here the CDR3 DNA reads TGTGCCAGCAGCGTACATGGTTCGATGAACACTGAAGCTTTCTTT.

The chain is built from TRBV5-6 and TRBJ1-5; D may be TRBD1 (5 bases). Germline lookup yields CDR1 SGHDT and CDR2 YYEEEE. The CDR3 covers 19 residues. Trimming took 2 bases from V and 5 from J, leaving 26 bases between them. The CDR3 DNA reads as TGTGCCAGCAGCTTTCCCGTACGAGACAGTACCACTACCGATCAGCCCCAGCATTTT. It encodes CASSFPVRDSTTTDQPQHF.

In DNA form, the CDR3 reads TGTGCCAGCAGCTTAGGTTTAGCGGGCTACGAGCAGTACTTC. Translating gives CASSLGLAGYEQYF. This rearrangement joins TRBV7-9 to TRBJ2-7, with 7 positions matching TRBD2. The CDR3 consists of 14 residues. J lost 3 bases, V lost 1 base, and 3 bases had no gene match. Germline CDR1 is SEHNR and CDR2 is FQNEAQ (reference sequence).

This chain joins TRBV19 and TRBJ2-1; 12 bases align to TRBD2. CDR1 and CDR2 from the germline V gene are LNHDA and SQIVND (reference sequence). This CDR3 has 15 amino acids. The ends lost 3 bases at V and 7 bases at J; junction bases unmatched: 4. CDR3 DNA: TGTGCCAGTAGTATCCTAGCGGGAGGGAATAATGAGCAGTTCTTC. Translated: CASSILAGGNNEQFF.

The chain is built from TRBV7-9 and TRBJ1-5, with a weak D call TRBD1 (5 bases). Germline CDR1 is SEHNR and CDR2 is FQNEAQ (reference sequence). V lost 5 bases, J lost 0 bases, and 8 bases lay in between. CDR3 length: 14 amino acids. The CDR3 is CASSHQGSNQPQHF. The CDR3 nucleotides read TGTGCCAGCAGCCACCAGGGTAGCAATCAGCCCCAGCATTTT.

This sequence joins TRBV15 and TRBJ2-1, with D hard to call. CDR1 LNHNV and CDR2 YYDKDF come from the germline V gene (reference sequence). CDR3 length equals 12 residues. V lost 8 bases, J lost 8 bases, and 13 bases lay in between. CDR3 in amino acids: CATLNPGDEQFF. In nucleotides, the CDR3 is TGTGCCACCCTAAACCCCGGCGATGAGCAGTTCTTC.

This CDR3 is CASSLSQDDEKLFF. The CDR3 coding sequence is TGCGCCAGCAGCTTGAGTCAGGATGATGAAAAACTGTTTTTT. The chain combines TRBV5-1 with TRBJ1-4, with D hard to call. In germline, CDR1 is SGHRS, CDR2 YFSETQ. The CDR3 runs to 14 residues. V was clipped by 1 base and J by 6 bases, with 10 bases between them.

V is TRBV4-3 and J is TRBJ2-3; perhaps TRBD2 as D (6 bases). This CDR3 spans 16 amino acids. V lost 4 bases and J lost 0, with 14 bases in between. Looked up from germline, CDR1 is LGHNA and CDR2 is YSLEER. CDR3: CASSPFGGMSTDTQYF. DNA for the CDR3: TGCGCCAGCAGCCCATTTGGCGGGATGAGCACAGATACGCAGTATTTT.

The chain joins TRBV28 to TRBJ1-3; unclear D gene. The CDR3 has 16 residues. Per the germline V gene, CDR1 is MDHEN and CDR2 is SYDVKM. V was cut by 5 bases and J by 0 bases, with 14 bases left in between. The CDR3 loop is CASSPLDGLSGNTIYF. The CDR3 DNA sequence: TGTGCCAGCAGTCCCCTAGACGGACTCTCTGGAAACACCATATATTTT.

The chain recombines TRBV9 with TRBJ1-4; D remains unclear. Trimming took 3 bases from V and 0 from J, leaving 9 bases between them. Germline V lookup: CDR1 SGDLS, CDR2 YYNGEE. The CDR3 has 15 residues. The CDR3 sequence: CASSEGGATNEKLFF. CDR3 nucleotides: TGTGCCAGCAGCGAAGGTGGAGCAACTAATGAAAAACTGTTTTTT.